These 29 T cell receptor beta chains were sequenced from one sample in a study of control samples from healthy donors and cancer patients. Only in-frame clones appear in the TCRdb table, and some are missing; sequencing was by immunoSEQ multiplex PCR. The data show around 170,000 clones, roughly 90% seen once. The material sequenced was blood. Every receptor here comes from a young woman in good health.

CDR3 sequence reads: CASTSRGERNTEAFF. The CDR3, as DNA: TGCGCCAGCACATCCCGCGGGGAGAGGAACACTGAAGCTTTCTTT. The V gene is TRBV5-1, the J gene TRBJ1-1; no clear D. V lost 6 bases and J 1 base, leaving 16 bases between the germline ends. The CDR3 loop spans 15 amino acids. Germline V CDR1 and CDR2: SGHRS, YFSETQ.

This clone appeared once. The chain carries TRBV5-1 and TRBJ2-5; the D gene is possibly TRBD1 (5 bases). This CDR3 contains 15 residues. Germline V CDR1 and CDR2: SGHRS, YFSETQ. Trimming removed 0 bases at V and 0 bases at J, with 9 bases between. This CDR3 reads CASSLAGLDQETQYF. The CDR3 nucleotides read TGCGCCAGCAGCTTGGCAGGGTTGGACCAAGAGACCCAGTACTTC.

The chain uses TRBV12-3 or TRBV12-4 and TRBJ1-4, with D hard to call. V was trimmed by 5 bases and J by 7 bases, leaving 5 bases between them. The CDR3 is 11 residues long. CDR3 DNA sequence: TGTGCCAGCAGTCCGGGTGAAAAACTGTTTTTT. The encoded protein is CASSPGEKLFF.

The rearrangement uses TRBV29-1 and TRBJ1-1; D is perhaps TRBD1 (5 bases). From germline, CDR1 is SQVTM and CDR2 ANQGSEA. The CDR3 runs to 13 residues. V lost 7 bases and J 3 bases, leaving 15 bases between the germline ends. CDR3 nucleotides: TGCAGCGCCATGGGGCACGTTGACACTGAAGCTTTCTTT. Translated: CSAMGHVDTEAFF. The whole variable domain, remainder taken from reference TRBV29-1 and TRBJ1-1, is SAVISQKPSRDICQRGTSLTIQCQVDSQVTMMFWYRQQPGQSLTLIATANQGSEATYESGFVIDKFPISRPNLTFSTLTVSNMSPEDSSIYLCSAMGHVDTEAFFGQGTRLTVV.

The chain uses TRBV24-1 and TRBJ2-2, with D possibly TRBD2 on 5 matching bases. V lost 9 bases and J 6 bases, leaving 7 bases between the germline ends. In germline, CDR1 is KGHDR, CDR2 SFDVKD. This CDR3 spans 11 amino acids. The CDR3 spells CATERAGELFF. Written as DNA, the CDR3 is TGTGCCACCGAGAGGGCCGGGGAGCTGTTTTTT.

The chain combines TRBV3-1 (or the pseudogene TRBV3-2) with TRBJ2-1; D unclear. Germline lookup yields CDR1 LGHDT and CDR2 YNNKEL (reference sequence). Deletions cut 0 bases from V and 7 bases from J, with 7 bases between. This CDR3 region has 13 residues. The CDR3 region is CASSQERGNEQFF. CDR3 nucleotides: TGTGCCAGCAGCCAAGAACGCGGTAATGAGCAGTTCTTC.

The V gene is TRBV13, the J gene TRBJ1-2, with D perhaps TRBD1 (6 bases). CDR1 is PRHDT and CDR2 is FYEKMQ in the germline V gene (reference sequence). CDR3 length: 14 residues. V lost 5 bases, J lost 5 bases, and 15 bases lay in between. The CDR3, as DNA: TGTGCCAGCAGCACCCCCACAGGGAGGTATGGCTACACCTTC. It codes for CASSTPTGRYGYTF.

The chain employs TRBV28 and TRBJ2-2; 7 bases are shared with TRBD1. V shed 3 bases and J 3 bases; nucleotides not matched to a gene: 4. This CDR3 spans 15 amino acids. Germline CDR1 and CDR2: MDHEN and SYDVKM. The DNA for the CDR3 is TGTGCCAGCAGTTTTGGGGACAGACACACCGGGGAGCTGTTTTTT. Translation gives CASSFGDRHTGELFF. Full variable domain (rest looked up from reference TRBV28 and TRBJ2-2): DVKVTQSSRYLVKRTGEKVFLECVQDMDHENMFWYRQDPGLGLRLIYFSYDVKMKEKGDIPEGYSVSREKKERFSLILESASTNQTSMYLCASSFGDRHTGELFFGEGSRLTVL.

This chain links TRBV28 with TRBJ1-1, with no clear D. V lost 2 bases, J lost 6 bases, and 7 bases lay in between. Germline loops: CDR1 MDHEN, CDR2 SYDVKM. The CDR3 has 12 amino acids. For the CDR3, the DNA is TGTGCCAGCAGTTTAAGGAGGGCTGAAGCTTTCTTT. It encodes CASSLRRAEAFF. Based on the CDR3 plus reference TRBV28 and TRBJ1-1, the full variable domain is DVKVTQSSRYLVKRTGEKVFLECVQDMDHENMFWYRQDPGLGLRLIYFSYDVKMKEKGDIPEGYSVSREKKERFSLILESASTNQTSMYLCASSLRRAEAFFGQGTRLTVV.

This sequence joins TRBV2 and TRBJ1-5; a possible D gene is TRBD1 (5 bases). The V and J ends lost 4 bases and 5 bases respectively, with 15 bases between them. The CDR3 is 15 amino acids. The germline V gene encodes CDR1 SNHLY and CDR2 FYNNEI. The CDR3 region has the DNA TGTGCCAGCAGTGGCGGGACGGCCCATCATCAGCCCCAGCATTTT. Protein product: CASSGGTAHHQPQHF.

CDR3 sequence: CASSPLYVNYGYTF. The CDR3, as DNA: TGTGCCAGCAGCCCTTTATATGTGAACTATGGCTACACCTTC. The chain combines TRBV7-9 with TRBJ1-2; D is ambiguous. The CDR3 sequence is 14 residues long. V lost 5 bases to trimming and J lost 2 bases, with 12 bases between them. Germline V lookup: CDR1 SEHNR, CDR2 FQNEAQ (reference sequence).

The chain recombines TRBV19 with TRBJ2-7; TRBD2 matches 10 bases. V dropped 2 bases and J dropped 5; count of bases not matched to a gene: 3. In germline, CDR1 is LNHDA, CDR2 SQIVND (reference sequence). The CDR3 spans 14 residues. CDR3 amino acids: CASSILAGDHEQYF. Here the CDR3 DNA reads TGTGCCAGTAGTATACTAGCGGGAGATCACGAGCAGTACTTC.

The chain uses TRBV12-3 or TRBV12-4 and TRBJ1-3, with 7 bases matching TRBD1. With V trimmed by 3 bases and J by 8 bases, 4 bases remained unmatched. The CDR3 totals 13 residues. Here the CDR3 reads CASSLRGPDTIYF. The CDR3 DNA sequence: TGTGCCAGCAGTTTGAGGGGGCCGGACACCATATATTTT.

This chain links TRBV29-1 with TRBJ1-4; weak D call: TRBD1 (6 bases). The CDR3 consists of 12 residues. Per the germline V gene, CDR1 is SQVTM and CDR2 is ANQGSEA. The germline V and J ends were trimmed by 7 bases and 7 bases, with 13 bases remaining between them. CDR3: CSALQGTEKLFF. The CDR3 DNA sequence: TGCAGCGCCTTACAGGGAACTGAAAAACTGTTTTTT.

The chain has TRBV27 and TRBJ2-1; 9 positions agree with TRBD1. There are 15 residues in the CDR3. J was trimmed by 5 bases and V by 3 bases; bases with no gene match: 5. In germline, CDR1 is MNHEY, CDR2 SMNVEV (reference sequence). In DNA, the CDR3 is TGTGCCAGCAGTTTTAGGGACAGGGTTGACAATGAGCAGTTCTTC. Translating gives CASSFRDRVDNEQFF.

This chain joins TRBV29-1 and TRBJ2-7, with 7 bases identical to TRBD1. V lost 4 bases to trimming and J lost 3 bases; unmatched junction nucleotides: 6. The CDR3 is made up of 13 amino acids. The germline gives CDR1 SQVTM, CDR2 ANQGSEA. CDR3 in DNA: TGCAGCGTTGTCGTGACAGGGTACTACGAGCAGTACTTC. It yields the protein CSVVVTGYYEQYF.

The rearrangement links TRBV27 to TRBJ2-6, with D possibly being TRBD2 (6 bases). Trimming took off 5 bases at V and 2 bases at J, with 10 bases between the two ends. CDR1 MNHEY and CDR2 SMNVEV come from the germline V gene (reference sequence). The CDR3 length is 15 residues. The CDR3, as DNA: TGTGCCAGCAGTCTCTGGGGGGCTGGGGCCAACGTCCTGACTTTC. It encodes CASSLWGAGANVLTF.

The chain is built from TRBV29-1 and TRBJ2-1; 7 bases fit TRBD1. The length of the CDR3 is 15 residues. Germline V gives CDR1 SQVTM, CDR2 ANQGSEA. After removal of 4 bases from V and 4 bases from J, the junction contained 10 bases not matched to a gene. The CDR3 nucleotides read TGCAGCGTTGTAGGGGGCAGCAGATTGTACAATGAGCAGTTCTTC. Translated: CSVVGGSRLYNEQFF.

Here the CDR3 reads CASSQDPGLHGQYF. The CDR3 nucleotides read TGTGCCAGCAGCCAAGATCCCGGGCTGCACGGGCAGTATTTT. V usage is TRBV4-2 and J usage is TRBJ2-3; D not certain. Germline lookup yields CDR1 LGHNA and CDR2 YNFKEQ. With 0 bases removed from V and 11 bases from J, the gap between germline ends came to 15 bases. The CDR3 is 14 amino acids.

The chain carries TRBV6-5 and TRBJ2-3; TRBD2 matches at 9 bases. CDR1 is MNHEY and CDR2 is SVGAGI in the germline V gene. V lost 6 bases to trimming and J lost 4 bases; unmatched junction nucleotides: 8. The CDR3 loop spans 15 amino acids. CDR3 loop: CASSRGGEGADTQYF. The CDR3 DNA reads as TGTGCCAGCAGCCGCGGGGGGGAAGGGGCAGATACGCAGTATTTT.

V is TRBV27 and J is TRBJ2-1; 11 bases map to TRBD2. V lost 4 bases, J lost 8 bases, and 4 bases stayed unmatched. The CDR3 totals 14 residues. Looked up from germline, CDR1 is MNHEY and CDR2 is SMNVEV (reference sequence). Written as DNA, the CDR3 is TGTGCCAGCAGTTCCTGGACTAGCGGGTATGAGCAGTTCTTC. Its translation: CASSSWTSGYEQFF.

This sequence joins TRBV5-8 and TRBJ1-2; TRBD1 matches at 8 bases. The CDR3 is 15 amino acids. The germline gives CDR1 SGHTS, CDR2 YDEGEE. V gave up 0 bases and J gave up 7 bases; unmatched junction bases: 8. The CDR3 coding sequence is TGTGCCAGCAGCTTGGGGTTGACAGGGGCCCCTGGCTACACCTTC. Encoded protein: CASSLGLTGAPGYTF. The full variable domain, its missing parts supplied by reference TRBV5-8 and TRBJ1-2, is EAGVTQSPTHLIKTRGQQATLRCSPISGHTSVYWYQQALGLGLQFLLWYDEGEERNRGNFPPRFSGRQFPNYSSELNVNALELEDSALYLCASSLGLTGAPGYTFGSGTRLTVV.

The rearrangement joins TRBV20-1 to TRBJ2-7; unclear D gene. The CDR3 has 11 residues. Trimming took off 7 bases at V and 3 bases at J, with 10 bases between the two ends. Germline CDR1 is DFQATT and CDR2 is SNEGSKA (reference sequence). Here the CDR3 reads CSGIVDYEQYF. Written as DNA, the CDR3 is TGCAGTGGTATAGTAGACTACGAGCAGTACTTC.

This clone showed up just once. The chain couples TRBV27 to TRBJ2-7; TRBD2 aligns across 10 bases. The CDR3 length is 15 residues. With 6 bases clipped from V and 3 bases from J, the junction kept 8 bases outside the gene matches. From germline, CDR1 is MNHEY and CDR2 SMNVEV (reference sequence). CDR3 loop: CASRDRLAGSYEQYF. In nucleotides, the CDR3 is TGTGCCAGCAGAGACCGACTAGCGGGTAGCTACGAGCAGTACTTC.

J is TRBJ2-7 and V is TRBV5-6, with D unclear. V dropped 0 bases and J dropped 3 bases, with 10 bases sitting between them. This CDR3 comprises 14 residues. CDR1 and CDR2 (germline): SGHDT, YYEEEE. The CDR3, as DNA: TGTGCCAGCAGCTTGGGAGGAGTAGACTACGAGCAGTACTTC. Translating gives CASSLGGVDYEQYF.

V gene TRBV4-2 combines with J gene TRBJ2-1; 7 bases are shared with TRBD2. V shed 3 bases and J 6 bases; nucleotides not matched to a gene: 11. This CDR3 has 16 residues. The germline gives CDR1 LGHNA, CDR2 YNFKEQ. CDR3 sequence (DNA): TGTGCCAGCAGCCAGGGCCCCGGGGGAGGGCCCAATGAGCAGTTCTTC. Translated: CASSQGPGGGPNEQFF.

The chain carries TRBV5-6 and TRBJ2-7, with D possibly being TRBD1 or TRBD2 (5 bases each). V lost 3 bases and J lost 5, with 15 bases in between. Germline loops: CDR1 SGHDT, CDR2 YYEEEE. The length of the CDR3 is 14 residues. The DNA of the CDR3 is TGTGCCAGCAGCTCCGGGACGGTAGGGAACGAGCAGTACTTC. As protein: CASSSGTVGNEQYF.

This chain uses TRBV3-1 (or the pseudogene TRBV3-2) with TRBJ2-3; 9 nucleotides align to TRBD2. V dropped 4 bases and J dropped 1; count of bases not matched to a gene: 9. Germline-derived CDR1 and CDR2 are LGHDT and YNNKEL (reference sequence). This CDR3 has 17 amino acids. The CDR3: CASSPPRAGGGTDTQYF. The CDR3 DNA is TGTGCCAGCAGCCCGCCCCGGGCGGGAGGGGGCACAGATACGCAGTATTTT.

This clone was seen a handful of times. The rearrangement joins TRBV4-1 to TRBJ2-3; D not resolved. The CDR3 contains 16 residues. Germline values: CDR1 MGHRA, CDR2 YSYEKL. Deletions cut 4 bases from V and 2 bases from J, with 16 bases between. For the CDR3, the DNA is TGCGCCAGCAGCCGACCCGGATTCACGAACACAGATACGCAGTATTTT. Protein product: CASSRPGFTNTDTQYF.